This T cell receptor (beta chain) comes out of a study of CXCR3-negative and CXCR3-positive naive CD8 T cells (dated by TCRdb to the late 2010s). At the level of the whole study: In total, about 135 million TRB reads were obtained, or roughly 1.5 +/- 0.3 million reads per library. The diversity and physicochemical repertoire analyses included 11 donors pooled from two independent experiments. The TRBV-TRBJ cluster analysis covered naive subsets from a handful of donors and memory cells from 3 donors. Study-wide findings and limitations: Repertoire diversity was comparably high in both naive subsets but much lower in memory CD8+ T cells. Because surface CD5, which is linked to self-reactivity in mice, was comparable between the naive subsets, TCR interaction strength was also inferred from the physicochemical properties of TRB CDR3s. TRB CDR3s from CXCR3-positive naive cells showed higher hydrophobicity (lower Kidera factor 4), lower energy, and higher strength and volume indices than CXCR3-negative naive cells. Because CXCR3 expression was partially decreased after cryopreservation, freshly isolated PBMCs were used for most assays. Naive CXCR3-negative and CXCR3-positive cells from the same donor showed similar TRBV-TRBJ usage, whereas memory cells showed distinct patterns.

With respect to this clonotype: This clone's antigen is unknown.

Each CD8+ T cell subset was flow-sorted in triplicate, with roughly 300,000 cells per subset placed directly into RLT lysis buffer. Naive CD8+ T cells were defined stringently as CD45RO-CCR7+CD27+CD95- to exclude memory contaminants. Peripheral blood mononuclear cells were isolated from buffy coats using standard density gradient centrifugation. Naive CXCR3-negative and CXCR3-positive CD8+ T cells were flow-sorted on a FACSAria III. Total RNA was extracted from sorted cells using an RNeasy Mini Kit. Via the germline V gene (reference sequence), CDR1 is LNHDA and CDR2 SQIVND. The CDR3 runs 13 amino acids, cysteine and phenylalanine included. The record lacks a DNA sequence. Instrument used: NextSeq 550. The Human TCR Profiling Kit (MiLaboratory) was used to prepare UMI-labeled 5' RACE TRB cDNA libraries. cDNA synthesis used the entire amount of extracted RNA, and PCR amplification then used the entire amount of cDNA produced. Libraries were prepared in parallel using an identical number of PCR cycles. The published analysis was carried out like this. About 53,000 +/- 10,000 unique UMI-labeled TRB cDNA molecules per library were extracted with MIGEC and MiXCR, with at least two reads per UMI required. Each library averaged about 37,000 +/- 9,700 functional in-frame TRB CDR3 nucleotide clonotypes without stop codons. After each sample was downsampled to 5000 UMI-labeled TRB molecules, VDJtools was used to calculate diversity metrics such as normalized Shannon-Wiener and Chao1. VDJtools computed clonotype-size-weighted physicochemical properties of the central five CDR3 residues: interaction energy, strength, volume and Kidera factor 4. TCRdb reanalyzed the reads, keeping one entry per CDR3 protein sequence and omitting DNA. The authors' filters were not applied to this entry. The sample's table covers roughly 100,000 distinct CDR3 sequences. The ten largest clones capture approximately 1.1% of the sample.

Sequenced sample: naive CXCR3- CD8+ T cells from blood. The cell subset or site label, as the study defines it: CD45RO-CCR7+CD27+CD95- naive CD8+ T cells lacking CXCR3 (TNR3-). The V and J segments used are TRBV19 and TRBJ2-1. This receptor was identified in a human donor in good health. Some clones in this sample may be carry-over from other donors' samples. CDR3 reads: CASSIDLNNEQFF.